The sequence of this TCR beta chain was determined in a study of blood T cells in healthy people across ages. General study points: Donor CMV infection status was unknown, possibly confounding age-related changes in expanded clonotypes. Donors of long life had a larger count of naive CD4+ cells and greater diversity than aged donors. Bulk PBMC profiling left naive and antigen-experienced comparisons inconclusive.

On this clonotype: The antigen is undetermined.

A sample-barcoded 5' primer and a J-beta primer mix were used in a second PCR of about 7 to 12 cycles. TCRdb recomputed calls from the 5' RACE reads with MiXCR, one row per CDR3 protein. The sample lists approximately 850,000 distinct CDR3 sequences, 44% occurring once. The CDR3 has 16 residues. Trimming took 3 bases from V and 4 from J, leaving 18 bases between them. The V gene's germline CDR1 is MGHRA and CDR2 YSYEKL. The gene calls are TRBV4-1 and TRBJ1-1, with D hard to call. What was sequenced was blood. This TCR was recovered from a man in his sixties in good health. The CDR3, as DNA: TGCGCCAGCAGCCAGGACGGGAACTGGCAAGGCACTGAAGCTTTCTTT. Translated: CASSQDGNWQGTEAFF.